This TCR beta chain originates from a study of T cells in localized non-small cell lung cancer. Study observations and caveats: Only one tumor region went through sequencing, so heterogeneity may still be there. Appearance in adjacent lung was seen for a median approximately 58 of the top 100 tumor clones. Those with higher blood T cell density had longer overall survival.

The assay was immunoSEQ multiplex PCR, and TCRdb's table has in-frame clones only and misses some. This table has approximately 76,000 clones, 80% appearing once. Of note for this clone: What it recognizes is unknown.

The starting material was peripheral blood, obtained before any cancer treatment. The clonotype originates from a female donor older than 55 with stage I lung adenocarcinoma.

CDR3 amino acids: CASSFAGVGEEEQYF. In DNA, the CDR3 is TGTGCCAGCAGTTTTGCGGGAGTAGGTGAGGAAGAGCAGTACTTC. This chain connects TRBV2 to TRBJ2-7; 7 nucleotides agree with TRBD2. The CDR3 consists of 15 residues. The germline CDR1 and CDR2 sequences are SNHLY and FYNNEI. J was trimmed by 7 bases and V by 5 bases; bases with no gene match: 14.